This TCR beta chain originates from a study of blood T cells in healthy people across ages. This CDR3 comprises 19 residues. Germline loops: CDR1 SEHNR, CDR2 FQNEAQ (reference sequence). V was clipped by 2 bases and J by 1 base; unmatched bases: 11. A second about 7 to 12 cycle PCR used barcoded and J-beta primers. TCRdb independently ran MiXCR on the 5' RACE reads; one entry per CDR3 protein. Among over 500,000 distinct CDR3 sequences listed, 52% were seen once. The J gene is TRBJ2-1, the V gene TRBV7-9; 10 nucleotides match TRBD2. The source of this sequence is a woman aged 80 or older in good health. Sequenced: blood. The CDR3 DNA reads as TGTGCCAGCAGCTTACAAATTCTAGCGGGAGATTCGTCCTACAATGAGCAGTTCTTC. Its protein product is CASSLQILAGDSSYNEQFF.